Below, 6 T cell receptor beta chains from the same sample are listed, as sequenced in a study of CD8+ T cells in alopecia areata. RNA, once extracted, was reverse transcribed into cDNA for use as the sequencing template. This table comes from immunoSEQ multiplex PCR, and its TCRdb copy is limited to in-frame clones, with some not included. The sample consists of around 140,000 clones, approximately 49% of them appearing once. Sequencing used CD4+ T cells sorted from blood, obtained at week 0. These receptors were obtained from a human donor with alopecia areata.

This clone has only a few counts. The chain joins TRBV29-1 to TRBJ2-3; 7 nucleotides align to TRBD2. The J segment lost 2 bases and the V segment lost 1 base, leaving 3 bases of the junction unmatched. CDR1 is SQVTM and CDR2 is ANQGSEA in the germline V gene. The CDR3 consists of 14 residues. This CDR3 is CSVEVGLSTDTQYF. The CDR3 DNA sequence: TGCAGCGTTGAAGTGGGACTATCCACAGATACGCAGTATTTT.

The chain combines TRBV7-8 with TRBJ2-7; 7 nucleotides match TRBD2. The CDR3 consists of 15 residues. Germline V lookup: CDR1 SGHVS, CDR2 FQNEAQ. V gave up 3 bases and J gave up 3 bases; unmatched junction bases: 8. The chain's CDR3 is CASSLLAGTSYEQYF. The CDR3 DNA reads TGTGCCAGCAGCTTGTTAGCGGGCACGAGCTACGAGCAGTACTTC.

V is TRBV11-1 and J is TRBJ2-2; D is unclear. The CDR3 runs 15 residues. CDR1 SGHAT and CDR2 FQDESV come from the germline V gene (reference sequence). Trimming removed 4 bases from V and 3 bases from J, with 12 bases in between. The CDR3 reads CASSSTGRDTGELFF. Written as DNA, the CDR3 is TGTGCCAGCAGCTCGACGGGCAGAGACACCGGGGAGCTGTTTTTT.

This clone was counted only a few times. This chain uses TRBV6-5 with TRBJ1-1, with 11 positions matching TRBD1. The germline V gene has CDR1 MNHEY and CDR2 SVGAGI. After removal of 5 bases from V and 5 bases from J, the junction contained 4 bases not matched to a gene. This CDR3 comprises 14 residues. CDR3: CASSEDRGPTEAFF. The CDR3 DNA is TGTGCCAGCAGTGAGGACAGGGGGCCAACTGAAGCTTTCTTT.

This chain links TRBV29-1 with TRBJ2-5, with 9 positions matching TRBD2. Germline CDR1 and CDR2: SQVTM and ANQGSEA. The CDR3 runs 14 residues. The J segment lost 4 bases and the V segment lost 6 bases, leaving 9 bases of the junction unmatched. The CDR3 DNA is TGCAGCGTCGTCGCGCTAGCGGGACGAGAGACCCAGTACTTC. Residues: CSVVALAGRETQYF.

In DNA, the CDR3 is TGTGCCTGGAGTGGGGACAGCCAGAATCAGCCCCAGCATTTT. Protein sequence: CAWSGDSQNQPQHF. The chain has TRBV30 and TRBJ1-5; 7 positions agree with TRBD1. The CDR3 consists of 14 residues. Germline V gene sequence: CDR1 GTSNPN, CDR2 SVGIG (reference sequence). After removal of 1 base from V and 4 bases from J, the junction contained 4 bases not matched to a gene.